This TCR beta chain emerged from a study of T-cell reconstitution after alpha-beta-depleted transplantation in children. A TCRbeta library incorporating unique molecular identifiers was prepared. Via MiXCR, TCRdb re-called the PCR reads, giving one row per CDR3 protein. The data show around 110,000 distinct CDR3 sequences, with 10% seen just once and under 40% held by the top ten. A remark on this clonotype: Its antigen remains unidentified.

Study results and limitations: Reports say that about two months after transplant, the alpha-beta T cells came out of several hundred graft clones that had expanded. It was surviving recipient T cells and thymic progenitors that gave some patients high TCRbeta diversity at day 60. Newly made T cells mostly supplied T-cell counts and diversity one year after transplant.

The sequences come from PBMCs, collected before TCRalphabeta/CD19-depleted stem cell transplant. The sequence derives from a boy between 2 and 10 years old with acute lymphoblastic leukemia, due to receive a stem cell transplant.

This CDR3 is CATSDLRTENTGELFF. CDR3 nucleotide sequence: TGTGCCACCAGTGATCTTAGGACGGAGAACACCGGGGAGCTGTTTTTT. The chain recombines TRBV24-1 with TRBJ2-2, with D unclear. Germline CDR1 KGHDR, CDR2 SFDVKD. Trimming shortened V by 3 bases and J by 1 base, and 11 bases separated the two germline ends. This CDR3 is 16 amino acids long.